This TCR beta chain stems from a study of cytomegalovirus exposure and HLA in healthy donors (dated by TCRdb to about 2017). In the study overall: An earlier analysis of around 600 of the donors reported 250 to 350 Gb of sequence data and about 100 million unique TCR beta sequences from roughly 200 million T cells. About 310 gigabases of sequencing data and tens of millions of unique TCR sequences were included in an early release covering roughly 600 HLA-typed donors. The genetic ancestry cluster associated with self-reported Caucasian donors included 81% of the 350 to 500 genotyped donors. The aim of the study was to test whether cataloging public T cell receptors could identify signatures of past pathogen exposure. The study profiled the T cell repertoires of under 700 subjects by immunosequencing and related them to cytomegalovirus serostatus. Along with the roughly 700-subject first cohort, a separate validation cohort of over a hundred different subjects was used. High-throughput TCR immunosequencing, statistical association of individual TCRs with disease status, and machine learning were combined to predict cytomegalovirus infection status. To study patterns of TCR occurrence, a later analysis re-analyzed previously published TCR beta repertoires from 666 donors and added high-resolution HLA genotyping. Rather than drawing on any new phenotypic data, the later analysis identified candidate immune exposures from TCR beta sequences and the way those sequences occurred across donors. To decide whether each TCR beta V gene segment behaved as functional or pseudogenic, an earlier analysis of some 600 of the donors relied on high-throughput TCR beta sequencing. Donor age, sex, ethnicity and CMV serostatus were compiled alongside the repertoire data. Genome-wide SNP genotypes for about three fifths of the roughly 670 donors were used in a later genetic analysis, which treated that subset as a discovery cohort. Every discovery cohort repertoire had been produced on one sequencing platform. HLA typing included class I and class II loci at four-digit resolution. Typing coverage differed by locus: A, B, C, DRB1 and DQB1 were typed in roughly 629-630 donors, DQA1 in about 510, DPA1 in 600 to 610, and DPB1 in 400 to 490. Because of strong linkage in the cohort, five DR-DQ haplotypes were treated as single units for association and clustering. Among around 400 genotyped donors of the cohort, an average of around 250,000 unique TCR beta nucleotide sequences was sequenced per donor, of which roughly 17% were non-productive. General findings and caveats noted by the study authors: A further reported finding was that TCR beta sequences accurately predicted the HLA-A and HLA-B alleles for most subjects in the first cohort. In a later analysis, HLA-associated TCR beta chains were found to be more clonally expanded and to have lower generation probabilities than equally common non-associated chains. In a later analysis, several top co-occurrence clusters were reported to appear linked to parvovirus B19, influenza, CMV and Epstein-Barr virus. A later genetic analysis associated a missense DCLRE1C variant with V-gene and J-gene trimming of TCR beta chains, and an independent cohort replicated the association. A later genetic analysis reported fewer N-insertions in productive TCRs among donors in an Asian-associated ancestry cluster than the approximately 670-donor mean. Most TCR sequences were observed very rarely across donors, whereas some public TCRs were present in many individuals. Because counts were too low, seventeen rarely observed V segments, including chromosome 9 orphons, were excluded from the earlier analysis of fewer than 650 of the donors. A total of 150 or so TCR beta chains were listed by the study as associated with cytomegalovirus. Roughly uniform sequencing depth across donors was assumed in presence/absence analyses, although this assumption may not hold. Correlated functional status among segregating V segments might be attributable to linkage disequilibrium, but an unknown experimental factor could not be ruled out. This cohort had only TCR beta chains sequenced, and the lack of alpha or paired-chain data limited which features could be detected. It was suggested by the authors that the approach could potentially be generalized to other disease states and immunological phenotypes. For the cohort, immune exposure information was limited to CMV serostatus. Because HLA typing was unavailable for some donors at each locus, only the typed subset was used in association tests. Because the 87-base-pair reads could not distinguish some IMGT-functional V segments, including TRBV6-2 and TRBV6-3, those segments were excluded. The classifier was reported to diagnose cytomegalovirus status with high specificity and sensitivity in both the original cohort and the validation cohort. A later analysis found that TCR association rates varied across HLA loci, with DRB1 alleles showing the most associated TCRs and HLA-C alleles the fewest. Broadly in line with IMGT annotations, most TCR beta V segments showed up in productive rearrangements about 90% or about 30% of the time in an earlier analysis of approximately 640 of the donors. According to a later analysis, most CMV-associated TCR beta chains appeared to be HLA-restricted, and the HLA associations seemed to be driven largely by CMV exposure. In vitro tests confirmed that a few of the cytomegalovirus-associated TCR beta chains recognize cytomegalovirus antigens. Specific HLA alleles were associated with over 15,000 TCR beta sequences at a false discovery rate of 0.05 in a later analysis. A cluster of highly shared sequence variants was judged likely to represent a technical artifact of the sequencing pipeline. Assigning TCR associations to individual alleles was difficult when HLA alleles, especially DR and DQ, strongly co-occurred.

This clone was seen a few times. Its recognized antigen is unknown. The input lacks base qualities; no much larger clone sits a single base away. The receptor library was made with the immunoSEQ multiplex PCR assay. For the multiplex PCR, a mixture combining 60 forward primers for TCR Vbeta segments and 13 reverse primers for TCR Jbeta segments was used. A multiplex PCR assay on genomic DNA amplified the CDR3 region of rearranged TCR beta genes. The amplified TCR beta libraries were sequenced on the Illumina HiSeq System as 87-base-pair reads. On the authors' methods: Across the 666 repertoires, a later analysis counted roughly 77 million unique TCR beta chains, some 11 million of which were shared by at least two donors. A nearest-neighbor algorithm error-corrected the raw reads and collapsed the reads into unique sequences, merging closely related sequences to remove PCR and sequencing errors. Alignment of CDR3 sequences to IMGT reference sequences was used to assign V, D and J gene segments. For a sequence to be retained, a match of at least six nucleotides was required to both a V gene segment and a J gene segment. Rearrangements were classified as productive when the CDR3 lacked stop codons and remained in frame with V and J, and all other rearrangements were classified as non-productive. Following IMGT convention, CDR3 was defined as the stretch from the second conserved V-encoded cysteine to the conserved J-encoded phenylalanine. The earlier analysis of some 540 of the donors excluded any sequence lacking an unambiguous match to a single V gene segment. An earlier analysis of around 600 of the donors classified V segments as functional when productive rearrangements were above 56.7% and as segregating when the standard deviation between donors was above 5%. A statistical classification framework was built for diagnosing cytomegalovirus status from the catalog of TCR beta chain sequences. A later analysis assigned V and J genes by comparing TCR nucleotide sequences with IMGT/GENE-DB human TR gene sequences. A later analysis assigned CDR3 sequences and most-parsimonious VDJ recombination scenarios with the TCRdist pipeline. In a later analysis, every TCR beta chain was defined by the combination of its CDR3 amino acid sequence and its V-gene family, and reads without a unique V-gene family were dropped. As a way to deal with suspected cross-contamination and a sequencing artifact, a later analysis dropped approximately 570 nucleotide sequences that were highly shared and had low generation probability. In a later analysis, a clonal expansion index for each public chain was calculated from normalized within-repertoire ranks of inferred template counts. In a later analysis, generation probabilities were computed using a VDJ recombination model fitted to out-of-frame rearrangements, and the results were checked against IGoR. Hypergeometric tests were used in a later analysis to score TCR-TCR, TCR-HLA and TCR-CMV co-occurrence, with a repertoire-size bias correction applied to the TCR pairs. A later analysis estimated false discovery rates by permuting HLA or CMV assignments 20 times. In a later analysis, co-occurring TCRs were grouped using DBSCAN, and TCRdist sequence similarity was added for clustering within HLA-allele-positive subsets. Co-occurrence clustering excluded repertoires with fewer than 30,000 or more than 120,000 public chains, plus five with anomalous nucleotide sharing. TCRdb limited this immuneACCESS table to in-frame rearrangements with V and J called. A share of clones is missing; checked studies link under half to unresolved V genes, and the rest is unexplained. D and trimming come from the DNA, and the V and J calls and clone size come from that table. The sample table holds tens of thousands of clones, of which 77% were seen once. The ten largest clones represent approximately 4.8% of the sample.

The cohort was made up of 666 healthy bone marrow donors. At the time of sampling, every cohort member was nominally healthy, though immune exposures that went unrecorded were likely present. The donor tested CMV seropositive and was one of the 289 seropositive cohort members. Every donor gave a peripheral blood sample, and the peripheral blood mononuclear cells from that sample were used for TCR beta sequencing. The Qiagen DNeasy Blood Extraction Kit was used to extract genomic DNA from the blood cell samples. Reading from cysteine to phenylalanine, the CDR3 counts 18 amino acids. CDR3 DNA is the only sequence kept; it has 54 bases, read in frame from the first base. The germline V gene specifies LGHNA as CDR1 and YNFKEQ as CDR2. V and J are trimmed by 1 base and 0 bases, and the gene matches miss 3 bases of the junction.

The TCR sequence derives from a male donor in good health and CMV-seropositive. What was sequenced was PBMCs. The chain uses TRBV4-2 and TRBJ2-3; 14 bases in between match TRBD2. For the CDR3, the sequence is CASSQGTSGGKSTDTQYF. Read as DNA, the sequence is TGTGCCAGCAGCCAAGGGACTAGCGGGGGGAAAAGCACAGATACGCAGTATTTT.